Below are 2 T cell receptor beta chains sequenced from a single sample in a study of blood T cell repertoires in COVID-19. Profiling relied on immunoSEQ multiplex PCR, and the TCRdb table lists in-frame clones only, not all of them. The data show 200,000 to 300,000 clones, around 89% seen once. What was sequenced was peripheral blood. Receptor source: a woman between 40 and 55 years old with acute or convalescent COVID-19.

V usage is TRBV4-1 and J usage is TRBJ1-2; D ambiguous. CDR3 size: 16 residues. CDR1 is MGHRA, CDR2 YSYEKL, per germline. The V gene lost 0 bases and the J gene lost 4 bases, with 15 bases spanning the gap. The CDR3, as DNA: TGCGCCAGCAGCCAAGATTTAAATCAGTTCCTCTATGGCTACACCTTC. This codes for CASSQDLNQFLYGYTF.

The chain couples TRBV5-6 to TRBJ2-1; 11 bases align to TRBD2. The CDR3 has 16 residues. Trimming at V came to 0 bases and at J to 8 bases, leaving 7 bases not matched to a gene. Germline lookup yields CDR1 SGHDT and CDR2 YYEEEE. The CDR3 DNA is TGTGCCAGCAGCTTGGTAGCGGGGGGGAAATCCCATGAGCAGTTCTTC. Translated: CASSLVAGGKSHEQFF.